This T cell receptor beta chain was captured by sequencing in a study of blood T cell repertoires in COVID-19 (dated by TCRdb to about 2020). Study-level background: Samples from collaborators originated in the United States, Italy and Spain and spanned both the acute and convalescent phases of COVID-19. A freely available public database, intended as a resource for researchers studying the immune response to SARS-CoV-2, is where the repertoires were released. Subjects who had been exposed to COVID-19, were actively infected with it, or had recovered from it provided the deeply sampled blood TCRbeta repertoires that made up the dataset. HLA class I and class II types, where available, came from metadata supplied by the sample provider rather than from assay-based typing. Samples came from the ongoing ImmuneRACE study (first 160 participants) plus 1,254 subjects from 6 global collaborators. The prospective study material was composed of cDNA or gDNA derived from T cells, B-cell-depleted T cells, or PBMCs. The sample metadata nearly always contained a de-identified subject ID, COVID-19 status, age in years and sex.

CDR1 and CDR2 were assigned from the germline V gene as MGHRA and YSYEKL. V sheds 1 base and J sheds 4 bases, leaving 14 bases between their ends. The CDR3, from cysteine to phenylalanine, totals 16 residues. Only CDR3 DNA remains: 48 bases, in frame from the first base. At one collaborating source in Seattle, patients were enrolled during active infection and were followed longitudinally through the course of disease. Whole blood was collected in K2EDTA tubes by collaborating institutions according to the institutions' own protocols. Collaborator samples were shipped for TCRbeta analysis as frozen whole blood, isolated PBMCs, or DNA extracted from either sample type. TCRbeta CDR3 regions were amplified from genomic DNA using the immunoSEQ Assay, a bias-controlled multiplex PCR. The original methods were these. Nucleated cell counts per sample were estimated from amplification of reference gene primers within the assay. Sequence reads were collapsed and filtered to measure the absolute abundance of every unique TCRbeta CDR3 rearrangement. Productive Simpson clonality was computed per sample as the square root of Simpson's diversity index over productive rearrangements. In TCRdb, the immuneACCESS table is reduced to in-frame sequences with V and J assigned. These tables do not hold every clone; where another copy was compared, an unresolved V gene accounts for under half, and the others remain unexplained. V and J calls and clone size follow that table, whereas D and trimming were derived from the DNA. This sample lists 390,000 or so clones; more than 70% were detected once. Together, the top ten hold about 10% of the sample.

Concerning this clone itself: The clone's antigen remains unknown. Within one base of it there is no much larger clone, and no base qualities were kept.

The investigation overall reported the following: The quantity of clinical and demographic metadata differed by source and by participant and was supplied without curation.

What was sequenced was peripheral blood. The sequence was obtained from a woman in her thirties with COVID-19, enrolled during active disease. The rearranged chain carries TRBV4-1 and TRBJ1-3; too little of a D gene remains to name it. The CDR3 here reads CASSQVGLGSGNTIYF. The nucleotide sequence is given as TGCGCCAGCAGCCAAGTGGGCTTGGGCTCCGGAAACACCATATATTTT.